This T cell receptor beta chain was identified in a study of shared clonotypes between healthy human individuals. From CD4+ cells came CD45RA+ naive and CD45RA-negative memory subsets. Each replicate PCR on the sorted subsets used roughly 200 ng DNA (around 30,000 T cell genomes). TCRdb keeps only in-frame clones here, not all; method: immunoSEQ multiplex PCR. The profile covers over 850,000 clones, with 70% to 80% appearing a single time and around 0.61% taken by the ten largest. CDR1 MDHEN and CDR2 SYDVKM come from the germline V gene. CDR3 length equals 13 residues. The junction had 9 bases not matched to a gene; V was cut back by 7 bases and J by 12 bases. General study points: An anticipated effect of sequencing depth on clonotype sharing among donors was recognized. Sequencing of the sorted subsets was shown by rarefaction to be incomplete despite large depth.

This clone was seen more than once but under ten times. The target antigen is unknown. The sequenced sample was memory CD4+ T cells from PBMCs. Subset: CD45RA-negative fraction. The rearrangement uses TRBV28 and TRBJ1-5, with 10 bases that match TRBD1. This receptor was taken from a man aged 18 to 30 in good health. Some clones in this sample may be carry-over from other donors' samples. In DNA form, the CDR3 reads TGTGCCAGCACCTCATTAGGACAGGGGGACCAGCATTTT. The encoded protein is CASTSLGQGDQHF.